The 25 T cell receptor beta chains below come from one sample, sequenced in a study of identical twins. TCRdb passed the 5' RACE reads through MiXCR, listing each CDR3 protein once. Of approximately 220,000 distinct CDR3 sequences detected, 7.5% appear once; the ten largest clones hold approximately 5.4%. These data are also associated with another study on yellow fever vaccine responses in identical twins.

Sequencing input: CD8+ T cells sorted from blood. These TCRs come from a young woman in good health.

This clonotype came up many times. V and J are TRBV20-1 and TRBJ2-3, with D perhaps matching TRBD2 (6 bases). Germline lookup yields CDR1 DFQATT and CDR2 SNEGSKA (reference sequence). With 7 bases removed from V and 4 bases from J, the gap between germline ends came to 36 bases. The CDR3 covers 20 residues. CDR3 loop: CSEEQTGSHFWRREPDTQYF. The CDR3 nucleotides read TGCAGTGAGGAGCAGACCGGATCGCACTTCTGGAGGAGGGAGCCAGATACGCAGTATTTT.

This chain links TRBV2 with TRBJ2-7; tentatively, D is TRBD2 (6 bases). Germline V lookup: CDR1 SNHLY, CDR2 FYNNEI. The V end lost 7 bases, the J end lost 6 bases, and 7 bases lay between the germline ends. This CDR3 has 10 residues. This CDR3 is CASTAGEQYF. The CDR3, as DNA: TGTGCCAGCACAGCGGGCGAGCAGTACTTC.

V gene TRBV2 combines with J gene TRBJ2-2, with a tentative D call TRBD2 (6 bases). CDR1 and CDR2 from the germline V gene are SNHLY and FYNNEI. This CDR3 comprises 12 residues. V gave up 10 bases and J gave up 5 bases, with 11 bases separating them. The CDR3 loop is CANRRETGELFF. CDR3 bases: TGTGCCAACCGGAGGGAAACCGGGGAGCTGTTTTTT.

This clonotype appeared a few times. The chain combines TRBV20-1 with TRBJ2-7, with a possible D match to TRBD2 (5 bases). The CDR3 is 13 residues long. Per the germline V gene, CDR1 is DFQATT and CDR2 is SNEGSKA (reference sequence). Trimming took 6 bases from V and 4 from J, leaving 16 bases between them. The DNA of the CDR3 is TGCAGTGCGGTACCGGGAACAGATTACGAGCAGTACTTC. Amino acids: CSAVPGTDYEQYF.

This clonotype was seen a handful of times. J is TRBJ2-1 and V is TRBV5-6; perhaps TRBD2 as D (6 bases). This CDR3 comprises 15 residues. Looked up from germline, CDR1 is SGHDT and CDR2 is YYEEEE. V gave up 3 bases and J gave up 3 bases, with 13 bases separating them. The CDR3 sequence is CASSYGEAYYNEQFF. The CDR3 region has the DNA TGTGCCAGCAGCTATGGGGAGGCTTACTACAATGAGCAGTTCTTC.

This clonotype has just a few counts. The chain employs TRBV14 and TRBJ2-1; 8 nucleotides align to TRBD1. The CDR3 has 16 residues. Germline V gene data show CDR1 as SGHDN and CDR2 as FVKESK. With 3 bases clipped from V and 5 bases from J, the junction kept 9 bases outside the gene matches. For the CDR3, the DNA is TGTGCCAGCAGCCACTGGACAGGGACGGTTGACAATGAGCAGTTCTTC. This encodes CASSHWTGTVDNEQFF.

This clonotype was picked up many times. The CDR3 DNA follows: TGTGCCAGCGGGGTATCGGCCACCGGGGAGCTGTTTTTT. It is translated as CASGVSATGELFF. The chain joins TRBV6-1 to TRBJ2-2; D gene ambiguous. The CDR3 sequence is 13 residues long. CDR1 MNHNS and CDR2 SASEGT come from the germline V gene. V shed 8 bases and J shed 4 bases, with 11 bases lying between them.

This clonotype was picked up a small number of times. V usage is TRBV7-9 and J usage is TRBJ2-7; a weak D match, TRBD1 (5 bases). Germline V gene data show CDR1 as SEHNR and CDR2 as FQNEAQ (reference sequence). The CDR3 spans 14 residues. In nucleotides, the CDR3 is TGTGCCAGCAGCTTTGACAGTGCTTCCTCCGAGCAGTACGTC. Translation: CASSFDSASSEQYV.

J is TRBJ2-2 and V is TRBV12-3 or TRBV12-4; TRBD2 aligns across 12 bases. The CDR3 loop spans 15 amino acids. V shed 6 bases and J 4 bases; nucleotides not matched to a gene: 3. CDR3 protein: CASRGLAGFTGELFF. Here the CDR3 DNA reads TGTGCCAGCAGAGGACTAGCGGGATTCACCGGGGAGCTGTTTTTT.

This clonotype was observed many times. This sequence joins TRBV27 and TRBJ1-2; the D gene is possibly TRBD1 (6 bases). CDR1 and CDR2 (germline): MNHEY, SMNVEV (reference sequence). Between the trimmed V and J ends, which lost 2 bases and 4 bases, there was a span of 14 bases. The length of the CDR3 is 15 residues. This CDR3 reads CASSLKGGPGYGYTF. The CDR3 nucleotides read TGTGCCAGCAGTTTAAAAGGGGGGCCCGGCTATGGCTACACCTTC.

This clonotype appeared many times. The chain combines TRBV10-2 with TRBJ2-3, with D possibly TRBD2 on 6 matching bases. V was pared by 7 bases and J by 1 base, with 12 bases between. This CDR3 contains 14 residues. Per the germline V gene, CDR1 is WSHSY and CDR2 is SAAADI. The CDR3 spells CASTGTGGTDTQYF. The CDR3 DNA follows: TGCGCCAGCACCGGGACTGGGGGCACAGATACGCAGTATTTT.

This clonotype was seen ten or more times. The chain links TRBV12-3 or TRBV12-4 to TRBJ1-2, with unresolved D. The CDR3 is made up of 11 amino acids. V was clipped by 4 bases and J by 2 bases, with 2 bases between them. The CDR3 DNA reads TGTGCCAGCAGTTACAACTATGGCTACACCTTC. Its protein product is CASSYNYGYTF.

In its sample, this clonotype was seen a few times. The J gene is TRBJ1-5, the V gene TRBV27, with a possible D match to TRBD1 (6 bases). The CDR3 length is 14 residues. V lost 10 bases, J lost 6 bases, and 19 bases lay in between. Looked up from germline, CDR1 is MNHEY and CDR2 is SMNVEV (reference sequence). CDR3 region: CATCTTGKGQPQHF. The DNA for the CDR3 is TGTGCCACCTGCACAACAGGGAAGGGTCAGCCCCAGCATTTT.

Comments on this clonotype: This sequence may be a read error, since a much larger clone differs from it by one base. V is TRBV9 and J is TRBJ2-1; D ambiguous. Germline V gene data show CDR1 as SGDLS and CDR2 as YYNGEE. The CDR3 length is 12 residues. DNA of the CDR3: TGTGCCAGCTGCGTAGACGACAATGAGCAGTTCTTC. Translated, it gives CASCVDDNEQFF.

There are a few counts of this clonotype. J is TRBJ2-7 and V is TRBV6-2 or TRBV6-3, with TRBD2 matching 10 bases. Germline values: CDR1 MNHEY, CDR2 SVGEGT. V lost 6 bases, J lost 4 bases, and 9 bases stayed unmatched. The CDR3 extends over 15 amino acids. CDR3 in DNA: TGTGCCAGCAGCTCGGGGGCTAGCGGGGGTTACGAGCAGTACGTC. It encodes CASSSGASGGYEQYV.

This clonotype was seen a few times. J is TRBJ2-5 and V is TRBV6-5, with 7 nucleotides matching TRBD1. CDR3 length: 16 amino acids. From germline, CDR1 is MNHEY and CDR2 SVGAGI. V lost 0 bases and J lost 3; bases outside the gene matches: 7. CDR3: CASSYSRGQIEETQYF. The CDR3 nucleotides are TGTGCCAGCAGTTACTCGAGGGGACAGATAGAAGAGACCCAGTACTTC.

In its sample, this clonotype was seen many times. The CDR3 nucleotides are TGTGCCAGCAGCTTATATAGGAGCGGGAGGGAGTACAATGAGCAGTTCTTC. Its translation is CASSLYRSGREYNEQFF. V gene TRBV7-6 combines with J gene TRBJ2-1, with TRBD2 identical over 10 bases. With 2 bases clipped from V and 4 bases from J, the junction kept 8 bases outside the gene matches. The CDR3 has 17 residues. Germline-derived CDR1 and CDR2 are SGHVS and FNYEAQ.

The chain is built from TRBV14 and TRBJ2-5, with D possibly TRBD2 on 6 matching bases. CDR3 size: 18 residues. Germline-derived CDR1 and CDR2 are SGHDN and FVKESK. V was clipped by 1 base and J by 2 bases, with 20 bases between them. The CDR3 DNA is TGTGCCAGCAGCCAAGGCGGTTTTTTTGGACGGGGGCAAGAGACCCAGTACTTC. Translation: CASSQGGFFGRGQETQYF.

This clonotype was detected ten times or more. The genes are TRBV29-1 and TRBJ1-1; D is ambiguous. The CDR3 is made up of 11 amino acids. CDR1 and CDR2 from the germline V gene are SQVTM and ANQGSEA. V gave up 4 bases and J gave up 7 bases, with 10 bases separating them. The CDR3 loop is CSVVGLGEAFF. CDR3 DNA: TGCAGCGTTGTCGGACTGGGTGAAGCTTTCTTT.

This clonotype was counted between two and nine times. This chain links TRBV27 with TRBJ2-7; 9 bases fit TRBD1. V was pared by 2 bases and J by 0 bases, with 8 bases of the junction left unmatched. CDR3 length equals 17 residues. The germline CDR1 and CDR2 sequences are MNHEY and SMNVEV (reference sequence). The CDR3 is CASSLRDREPTSYEQYV. The CDR3 region has the DNA TGTGCCAGCAGTTTACGGGACAGGGAACCCACCTCCTACGAGCAGTACGTC.

This clonotype was picked up many times. The chain has TRBV7-3 and TRBJ2-1, with TRBD2 as a possible D gene (6 bases). The V gene lost 2 bases and the J gene lost 2 bases, with 13 bases spanning the gap. Germline loops: CDR1 SGHTA, CDR2 FQGTGA. The CDR3 has 16 amino acids. The CDR3 bases are TGTGCCAGCAGCTTATGGCCTAGCGACCCCTACAATGAGCAGTTCTTC. This encodes CASSLWPSDPYNEQFF.

This clonotype was counted many times. This chain links TRBV28 with TRBJ2-1, with 8 bases matching TRBD2. The CDR3 extends over 17 amino acids. The trim removed 6 bases at V and 2 bases at J, leaving 12 bases unmatched. Germline values: CDR1 MDHEN, CDR2 SYDVKM. CDR3 sequence: CASSMPPRAGAYNEQFF. In DNA form, the CDR3 reads TGTGCCAGCAGCATGCCTCCACGAGCGGGGGCCTACAATGAGCAGTTCTTC.

J is TRBJ2-5 and V is TRBV4-1, with 8 nucleotides matching TRBD2. The CDR3 loop spans 20 amino acids. After removal of 2 bases from V and 2 bases from J, the junction contained 19 bases not matched to a gene. Germline V gene lookup returns CDR1 MGHRA and CDR2 YSYEKL. DNA of the CDR3: TGCGCCAGCAGCCAATCGGGGGCCGGGGTGCGGGGGGACCCTCAAGAGACCCAGTACTTC. Translation: CASSQSGAGVRGDPQETQYF.

This clonotype was recorded a few times. The chain combines TRBV2 with TRBJ2-5; 8 positions agree with TRBD2. V lost 8 bases to trimming and J lost 5 bases; unmatched junction nucleotides: 16. CDR1 SNHLY and CDR2 FYNNEI come from the germline V gene. There are 16 residues in the CDR3. This chain's CDR3 is CASFYTSGSKVETQYF. CDR3 coding DNA: TGTGCCAGCTTTTATACAAGCGGGAGCAAAGTCGAGACCCAGTACTTC. The variable domain in full, with the rest retrieved from reference TRBV2 and TRBJ2-5, is EPEVTQTPSHQVTQMGQEVILRCVPISNHLYFYWYRQILGQKVEFLVSFYNNEISEKSEIFDDQFSVERPDGSNFTLKIRSTKLEDSAMYFCASFYTSGSKVETQYFGPGTRLLVL.

This clonotype has at least ten counts. The J gene is TRBJ2-7, the V gene TRBV25-1, with TRBD2 matching over 7 bases. V gave up 2 bases and J gave up 5 bases; unmatched junction bases: 9. Germline CDR1 and CDR2: MGHDK and SYGVNS. The CDR3 covers 15 residues. CDR3 in DNA: TGTGCCAGCAGTGAAGGGGGGGGAGAGGGAAACGAGCAGTACTTC. Translated: CASSEGGGEGNEQYF.